This is a list of T cell receptor beta chains from one sample in a study of regulatory T cells in long-lasting Graves disease. Using its own MiXCR run on the multiplex PCR reads, TCRdb lists one record per CDR3 protein. Found here are about 350,000 distinct CDR3 sequences, 15% to 20% of them singletons; the top ten hold 20%. This sample was shared with a second study, whose subject was T cells in Graves' hyperthyroidism and ophthalmopathy.

The sample in question was peripheral blood mononuclear cells (PBMCs), obtained at new diagnosis, from a patient treated with antithyroid drugs. These receptors came from a woman aged 18-29 years with Graves disease. CDR3s include the opening cysteine and the closing phenylalanine or tryptophan. Fields, in order: clone size, J gene, D gene, V gene, CDR3 DNA, CDR3 protein. D genes are given only for firm matches. A row's size may be missing; if present it is once, few, many or a size class.

>many|TRBJ2-2|TRBD1|TRBV6-1
TGTGCCAGCAGTCCCTCGGACAGGTTCGCCGGGGAGCTGTTTTTT
CASSPSDRFAGELFF
>.|TRBJ1-2|TRBD1|TRBV2
TGTGCCAGCAGTTTGTCCGGGACAGGGAACACCTATGGCTACACCTTC
CASSLSGTGNTYGYTF
>.|TRBJ1-1|TRBD1|TRBV19
TGTGCCAGTAGTTTCCGGGACAGCTACACTGAAGCTTTCTTT
CASSFRDSYTEAFF
>many|TRBJ1-1|.|TRBV5-1
TGTGCCAGCAGCTCGGACCCAGGGAACACTGAAGCTTTCTTT
CASSSDPGNTEAFF
>many|TRBJ2-2|TRBD1|TRBV5-1
TGCGCCAGCAGCTCCTCCCTCGCGACAGGGAGTACCGGGGAGCTGTTTTTT
CASSSSLATGSTGELFF
>many|TRBJ2-7|.|TRBV3-1
TGTGCCAGCAGCCAAGGTGGCAGGAATACGAGGCAGTACTTC
CASSQGGRNTRQYF
>many|TRBJ2-1|.|TRBV5-1
TGCGCCAGCAGCCCCCGCGGGACACAACACCCCAATGAGCAGTTCTTC
CASSPRGTQHPNEQFF
>many|TRBJ2-5|.|TRBV11-3
TGTGCCAGCAGCTTAGGTACAGCAGAGACCCAGTACTTC
CASSLGTAETQYF
>many|TRBJ1-6|TRBD1|TRBV12-3/TRBV12-4
TGTGCCAGCAGTTTTAGAATCGGACAGGGAGATTCACCCCTCCACTTT
CASSFRIGQGDSPLHF
>many|TRBJ2-1|TRBD2|TRBV5-6
TGTGCCAGCAGCTTGCCGGGACTACCCAATGAGCAGTTCTTC
CASSLPGLPNEQFF
>.|TRBJ2-1|TRBD2|TRBV19
TGTGCCAGTAGTACCCGACCGGGGGGTCTGCGGAATGGCGGGGCCTACAATGAGCAGTTCTTC
CASSTRPGGLRNGGAYNEQFF
>many|TRBJ1-1|TRBD1|TRBV27
TGTGCCAGCATGGTAAGGACAGGGGGTTTGAACACTGAAGCTTTCTTT
CASMVRTGGLNTEAFF
>many|TRBJ2-1|TRBD2|TRBV3-1
TGTGCCAGCAGCCGGGGACTAGCGGGGCCCGGTGAGCAGTTCTTC
CASSRGLAGPGEQFF
>.|TRBJ2-1|.|TRBV9
TGTGCCAGCAGCGTAGACGCGGGACTCGGGGGCTTTAGAGAGCAGTTCTTC
CASSVDAGLGGFREQFF
>.|TRBJ2-3|.|TRBV28
TGTGCCAGCAGTCCTCCCCCCGCCACAGATACGCAGTATTTT
CASSPPPATDTQYF
>.|TRBJ2-7|TRBD1|TRBV5-4
TGTGCCAGCAGGGGATCAGGGGGCCCCCCCTACGAGCAGTACTTC
CASRGSGGPPYEQYF
>many|TRBJ2-1|TRBD2|TRBV6-1
TGTGCCAGCAGTGGGCGGACTAGCCGCCCTACGGGTGAGCAGTTCTTC
CASSGRTSRPTGEQFF
>many|TRBJ1-1|.|TRBV2
TGTGCCAGCAGTGTCTTGGAAGCTTTCTTT
CASSVLEAFF
>many|TRBJ2-2|.|TRBV11-2
TGTGCCAGCAGCTTAGGCCCCGGTTCCGGGGAGCTGTTTTTT
CASSLGPGSGELFF
>many|TRBJ2-5|.|TRBV27
TGTGCCAGCTGGACAGTTGGGGAGACCCAGTACTTC
CASWTVGETQYF
>many|TRBJ2-1|TRBD2|TRBV12-3/TRBV12-4
TGTGCCAGCAGTTTGGCTAGCGGGTGGGAGCAGTTCTTC
CASSLASGWEQFF
>many|TRBJ2-1|TRBD2|TRBV5-1
TGCGCCAGCAGCACTGGACTAGCGGGAGTGGCGTACAATGAGCAGTTCTTC
CASSTGLAGVAYNEQFF
>.|TRBJ2-1|.|TRBV29-1
TGCAGCGTTGGGGTACCAGACTACAATGAGCAGTTCTTC
CSVGVPDYNEQFF
>.|TRBJ2-1|.|TRBV19
TGTGCCAGTAGTATTAGCTTGAATGAGCAGTTCTTC
CASSISLNEQFF
>.|TRBJ1-4|.|TRBV4-1
TGCGCCAGCAGCCTGAGGCCGACCTCAACTAATGAAAAACTGTTTTTT
CASSLRPTSTNEKLFF
>few|TRBJ2-5|.|TRBV6-1
TGTGCCAGCAGTGGGGGGCCGGAGACCCAGTACTTC
CASSGGPETQYF
>many|TRBJ2-2|.|TRBV2
TGTGCCAGCAGTTCCAGCAGTTACACCGGGGAGCTGTTTTTT
CASSSSSYTGELFF
>few|TRBJ2-5|TRBD2|TRBV19
TGTGCCAGTAGGGGAGCCGGGACTAGCACCGAGACCCAGTACTTC
CASRGAGTSTETQYF
>.|TRBJ1-5|.|TRBV6-1
TGTGCCAGCAGTCCCGGTGGGAAACAGCCCCAGCATTTT
CASSPGGKQPQHF
>few|TRBJ2-4|.|TRBV11-1
TGTGCCAGCAGCTTATTTTGGTGGTTCGGCAAAAACATTCAGTACTTC
CASSLFWWFGKNIQYF
>many|TRBJ1-2|.|TRBV12-3/TRBV12-4
TGTGCCAGCAGTTTTCAGGGTTCGAGCTACACCTTC
CASSFQGSSYTF
>many|TRBJ1-1|.|TRBV12-3/TRBV12-4
TGTGCCAGCAGTTTGGGGCCCACTGAAGCTTTCTTT
CASSLGPTEAFF
>many|TRBJ2-4|.|TRBV7-2
TGTGCCAGCAGCTTAGCCCGGACAGGGAGGGGCAAAAACATTCAGTACTTC
CASSLARTGRGKNIQYF
>many|TRBJ1-1|.|TRBV29-1
TGCAGCGTAACAGGGAACATGAACACTGAAGCTTTCTTT
CSVTGNMNTEAFF
>many|TRBJ2-2|.|TRBV30
TGTGCCTGTGGCGTTGTGGGTCAGGCAGACCATGGGGAGCTGTTTTTT
CACGVVGQADHGELFF
>many|TRBJ1-2|TRBD1|TRBV7-9
TGTGCCAGCAGCTTCGACAGGGGTTTTGGCTACACCTTC
CASSFDRGFGYTF
>many|TRBJ2-7|.|TRBV6-2/TRBV6-3
TGTGCCAGCAGTTCCCAGGAGTACAGGGCCTACGAGCAGTACTTC
CASSSQEYRAYEQYF
>.|TRBJ2-1|.|TRBV3-1
TGTGCCAGCAGCCGACCCATGAGGGGCGACAATGAGCAGTTCTTC
CASSRPMRGDNEQFF
>many|TRBJ2-1|.|TRBV29-1
TGCAGCGTTTCTCCTCGGGGCCATACCTACAATGAGCAGTTCTTC
CSVSPRGHTYNEQFF
>many|TRBJ2-5|TRBD2|TRBV28
TGTGCCAGCAGTTTAGTAAGCGGGGGTCAAGAGACCCAGTACTTC
CASSLVSGGQETQYF
>.|TRBJ2-5|TRBD1|TRBV2
TGTGCCAGCAGTTTGTCCGGGACAGGGCAAGAGACCCAGTACTTC
CASSLSGTGQETQYF
>many|TRBJ2-1|TRBD1|TRBV7-2
TGTGCCAGCAGCCACCCGGGACAGATCCGGCAGCAGTTCTTC
CASSHPGQIRQQFF